This passage covers 3 T cell receptor beta chains from one sample sequenced in a study of T cells in Graves' hyperthyroidism and ophthalmopathy. Researchers amplified the TCR beta CDR3 regions from RNA transcripts. Carried out on the TCR CDR3, a first-round RT-PCR used the HTBI primer set. Each CDR3 protein is one row after TCRdb ran MiXCR on the multiplex PCR reads. This table holds almost 500,000 distinct CDR3 sequences, less than 25% found once. Source material: blood. The source is a woman in her seventies with Graves' ophthalmopathy.

In this sample, this clonotype turned up many times. The V gene is TRBV7-9, the J gene TRBJ2-2, with D unresolved. CDR1 and CDR2 from the germline V gene are SEHNR and FQNEAQ (reference sequence). CDR3 length equals 15 residues. The ends were cut back, 2 bases at V and 0 bases at J, with 7 bases in the middle. The CDR3 nucleotides read TGTGCCAGCAGCTTAACAGCCGCGAACACCGGGGAGCTGTTTTTT. Translated: CASSLTAANTGELFF.

V usage is TRBV6-1 and J usage is TRBJ2-1; TRBD2 matches at 9 bases. The ends lost 6 bases at V and 3 bases at J; junction bases unmatched: 6. Germline-derived CDR1 and CDR2 are MNHNS and SASEGT. The CDR3 covers 15 residues. The CDR3 bases are TGTGCCAGCAGCCCTAGCGGGGTGTTCTACAATGAGCAGTTCTTC. Translating it yields CASSPSGVFYNEQFF.

This clonotype appeared many times. CDR3 bases: TGTGCCACCCGAGAAGAACTAGGCAAGCCCTACGAGCAGTACTTC. It is translated as CATREELGKPYEQYF. This chain joins TRBV2 and TRBJ2-7, with D perhaps TRBD2 (5 bases). There are 15 residues in the CDR3. V gave up 10 bases and J gave up 2 bases, with 21 bases separating them. In germline, CDR1 is SNHLY, CDR2 FYNNEI.